Below are 30 T cell receptor beta chains sequenced from a single sample in a study of PD-L1 blockade in urothelial cancer. The time point was: pretreatment peripheral blood. Only in-frame clones appear in the TCRdb table, and some are missing; sequencing was by immunoSEQ multiplex PCR. The sample comprises 55,000 to 85,000 clones, less than 90% of which are singletons, and 8.5% to 10% rests with the top ten. The material was PBMCs, obtained around atezolizumab (anti-PD-L1) treatment. These TCRs come from a woman in her sixties or seventies with urothelial cancer.

The chain is built from TRBV27 and TRBJ2-7, with 9 bases identical to TRBD1. This CDR3 is built from 20 residues. V lost 0 bases to trimming and J lost 4 bases; unmatched junction nucleotides: 19. CDR1 is MNHEY and CDR2 is SMNVEV in the germline V gene (reference sequence). CDR3 sequence (DNA): TGTGCCAGCAGTTTATCTTCCGGACAGGGGTCCGCGATTAAGGCTTACGAGCAGTACTTC. Its translation is CASSLSSGQGSAIKAYEQYF.

The gene calls are TRBV19 and TRBJ2-6, with a weak D call TRBD2 (6 bases). The CDR3 runs 15 residues. Germline V gene data show CDR1 as LNHDA and CDR2 as SQIVND (reference sequence). Trimming left V 6 bases short and J 3 bases short, with 12 bases between. CDR3 in amino acids: CASRVSGVGANVLTF. The CDR3 DNA is TGTGCCAGTAGGGTTTCGGGGGTTGGGGCCAACGTCCTGACTTTC.

The J gene is TRBJ2-2, the V gene TRBV25-1; D perhaps matches TRBD2 (5 bases). V was cut by 4 bases and J by 1 base, with 19 bases left in between. CDR3 length: 18 residues. In germline, CDR1 is MGHDK, CDR2 SYGVNS. This chain's CDR3 is CASSGPHRGTQNTGELFF. Here the CDR3 DNA reads TGTGCCAGCAGTGGTCCTCATCGGGGAACACAGAACACCGGGGAGCTGTTTTTT.

This sequence joins TRBV7-2 and TRBJ2-3; no clear D gene. CDR3 length: 12 amino acids. The V and J ends lost 3 bases and 2 bases respectively, with 3 bases between them. CDR1 is SGHTA, CDR2 FQGNSA, per germline. The CDR3 spells CASSFYTDTQYF. DNA of the CDR3: TGTGCCAGCAGCTTCTACACAGATACGCAGTATTTT.

The V and J genes are TRBV28 and TRBJ2-3; the D gene is possibly TRBD2 (5 bases). Trimming removed 3 bases at V and 3 bases at J, with 13 bases between. The germline gives CDR1 MDHEN, CDR2 SYDVKM. The CDR3 has 15 residues. Written as DNA, the CDR3 is TGTGCCAGCAGTTTGGAACAAAGAGGGACAGATACGCAGTATTTT. Translating gives CASSLEQRGTDTQYF.

The V call is TRBV29-1, the J call TRBJ2-1; D remains ambiguous. The CDR3 has 14 amino acids. Trimming pared 4 bases from V and 0 bases from J, leaving 10 bases between. Germline V gives CDR1 SQVTM, CDR2 ANQGSEA. The CDR3 reads CSVARMSSYNEQFF. The CDR3 nucleotides are TGCAGCGTTGCCAGGATGAGCTCCTACAATGAGCAGTTCTTC.

The chain employs TRBV10-1 and TRBJ1-2; TRBD1 matches 7 bases. Losses at the gene ends were 9 bases for V and 4 bases for J; bases not matched to a gene: 5. This CDR3 has 12 residues. Germline V lookup: CDR1 WNHNN, CDR2 SYGVQD (reference sequence). CDR3: CARDRACYGYTF. CDR3 DNA: TGCGCCAGAGACAGGGCGTGCTATGGCTACACCTTC.

This clone was seen once. The rearrangement links TRBV18 to TRBJ2-2, with 9 positions matching TRBD2. CDR1 and CDR2 from the germline V gene are KGHSH and LQKENI. This CDR3 spans 17 amino acids. V gave up 3 bases and J gave up 4 bases; unmatched junction bases: 9. The CDR3 here is CASSPMSGLAPTGELFF. The CDR3, as DNA: TGTGCCAGCTCACCTATGTCCGGACTAGCGCCCACCGGGGAGCTGTTTTTT.

The V call is TRBV2, the J call TRBJ2-5; 10 bases fit TRBD1. V lost 5 bases, J lost 3 bases, and 9 bases stayed unmatched. Germline loops: CDR1 SNHLY, CDR2 FYNNEI. The CDR3 has 16 residues. For the CDR3, the DNA is TGTGCCAGCAGTCTGCGGACAGGGGGTGCCAAAGAGACCCAGTACTTC. It encodes CASSLRTGGAKETQYF. The full variable domain, in which reference TRBV2 and TRBJ2-5 provide the parts outside the CDR3, is EPEVTQTPSHQVTQMGQEVILRCVPISNHLYFYWYRQILGQKVEFLVSFYNNEISEKSEIFDDQFSVERPDGSNFTLKIRSTKLEDSAMYFCASSLRTGGAKETQYFGPGTRLLVL.

The chain is built from TRBV19 and TRBJ1-6; D is undetermined. The germline V gene encodes CDR1 LNHDA and CDR2 SQIVND (reference sequence). V was clipped by 3 bases and J by 6 bases, with 12 bases between them. The CDR3 is 15 amino acids. In DNA, the CDR3 is TGTGCCAGTAGTATTGGTACAGAACTTAATTCACCCCTCCACTTT. This sequence encodes CASSIGTELNSPLHF. The full variable domain, in which reference TRBV19 and TRBJ1-6 provide the parts outside the CDR3, is DGGITQSPKYLFRKEGQNVTLSCEQNLNHDAMYWYRQDPGQGLRLIYYSQIVNDFQKGDIAEGYSVSREKKESFPLTVTSAQKNPTAFYLCASSIGTELNSPLHFGNGTRLTVT.

J is TRBJ1-2 and V is TRBV10-2, with D hard to call. Germline V gene lookup returns CDR1 WSHSY and CDR2 SAAADI. This CDR3 is built from 14 residues. Trimming removed 1 base from V and 2 bases from J, with 8 bases in between. CDR3 amino acids: CASSEWASNYGYTF. Written as DNA, the CDR3 is TGCGCCAGCAGTGAGTGGGCCTCCAACTATGGCTACACCTTC.

This sequence joins TRBV15 and TRBJ2-1, with 9 bases matching TRBD1. CDR1 and CDR2 (germline): LNHNV, YYDKDF (reference sequence). The ends lost 2 bases at V and 3 bases at J; junction bases unmatched: 5. The CDR3 sequence is 16 residues long. The CDR3 region is CATSRKQGAGYNEQFF. The DNA of the CDR3 is TGTGCCACCAGCAGAAAACAGGGGGCGGGCTACAATGAGCAGTTCTTC.

On this clone itself: An end of the junction differs from the germline gene, which may be a read error. This chain joins TRBV18 and TRBJ2-5; 7 bases are a match to TRBD1. Germline V gene data show CDR1 as KGHSH and CDR2 as LQKENI. The CDR3 totals 13 residues. CDR3 coding DNA: TGTGCCAGCCCACCTTCAGGGGGAGAGACCCAGTACTTC. Its translation: CASPPSGGETQYF.

The CDR3 protein is CASSPGLAGVYEQFF. For the CDR3, the DNA is TGCGCCAGCAGCCCTGGACTAGCGGGGGTCTATGAGCAGTTCTTC. This chain uses TRBV5-1 with TRBJ2-1; 13 nucleotides line up with TRBD2. The length of the CDR3 is 15 residues. Losses at the gene ends were 4 bases for V and 8 bases for J; bases not matched to a gene: 6. Germline CDR1 reads SGHRS; CDR2 reads YFSETQ.

The chain recombines TRBV28 with TRBJ1-3; D is uncertain. The CDR3 has 16 residues. Germline loops: CDR1 MDHEN, CDR2 SYDVKM. The V end was cut by 3 bases, the J end by 1 base, with 13 bases between. The CDR3 is CASSFFPVSSGNTIYF. The CDR3 DNA is TGTGCCAGCAGTTTTTTCCCCGTCAGTTCTGGAAACACCATATATTTT.

The chain employs TRBV10-2 and TRBJ2-5, with TRBD2 identical over 11 bases. The germline gives CDR1 WSHSY, CDR2 SAAADI. This CDR3 region has 15 residues. Trimming at V came to 5 bases and at J to 6 bases, leaving 8 bases not matched to a gene. This CDR3 reads CASSKAGTSGQTQYF. For the CDR3, the DNA is TGCGCCAGCAGTAAAGCCGGGACTAGCGGTCAGACCCAGTACTTC.

The chain has TRBV5-6 and TRBJ1-2, with D maybe TRBD1 (6 bases). The V end lost 4 bases, the J end lost 4 bases, and 17 bases lay between the germline ends. The CDR3 contains 15 residues. CDR1 SGHDT and CDR2 YYEEEE come from the germline V gene. CDR3 residues: CASSLPDSPGYGYTF. The CDR3 nucleotides read TGTGCCAGCAGCCTTCCGGACAGCCCGGGCTATGGCTACACCTTC.

The rearrangement uses TRBV18 and TRBJ1-1, with TRBD1 identical over 9 bases. This CDR3 is built from 13 residues. CDR1 and CDR2 from the germline V gene are KGHSH and LQKENI. V trimming: 3 bases; J trimming: 5 bases; junction bases outside the gene matches: 1. For the CDR3, the DNA is TGTGCCAGCTCACCCGGACAGGGGACTGAAGCTTTCTTT. Translated: CASSPGQGTEAFF.

This chain links TRBV7-2 with TRBJ2-1; the D gene is possibly TRBD1 (5 bases). The V gene's germline CDR1 is SGHTA and CDR2 FQGNSA. The V end lost 5 bases, the J end lost 4 bases, and 12 bases lay between the germline ends. The CDR3 has 14 amino acids. CDR3 DNA sequence: TGTGCCAGCAGCCCCCCGAACAGGTACAATGAGCAGTTCTTC. Its translation is CASSPPNRYNEQFF.

The genes are TRBV5-1 and TRBJ2-7; 13 nucleotides line up with TRBD2. The CDR3 covers 15 residues. The germline gives CDR1 SGHRS, CDR2 YFSETQ. With 4 bases clipped from V and 1 base from J, the junction kept 2 bases outside the gene matches. The CDR3 DNA is TGCGCCAGCAGCAAGGGACTAGCGGGGTCCTACGAGCAGTACTTC. It yields the protein CASSKGLAGSYEQYF.

This clone was observed at least ten times. This chain uses TRBV6-5 with TRBJ1-2; possibly TRBD1 for D (6 bases). Trimming removed 6 bases from V and 8 bases from J, with 19 bases in between. Germline-derived CDR1 and CDR2 are MNHEY and SVGAGI. The CDR3 totals 14 residues. The CDR3 DNA is TGTGCCAGCAGAGCCACGGGGGGCGAGTCGGGCTACACCTTC. It specifies CASRATGGESGYTF.

This clone showed up many times. The gene calls are TRBV5-8 and TRBJ1-1; tentatively, D is TRBD1 (5 bases). Looked up from germline, CDR1 is SGHTS and CDR2 is YDEGEE. This CDR3 is 16 amino acids long. The V end lost 2 bases, the J end lost 5 bases, and 19 bases lay between the germline ends. CDR3 region: CASSFWRGGEVTEAFF. The DNA for the CDR3 is TGTGCCAGCAGCTTTTGGAGGGGAGGAGAGGTGACTGAAGCTTTCTTT.

This clone was counted once. The chain joins TRBV29-1 to TRBJ1-1; D might be TRBD1 (6 bases). Trimming removed 2 bases at V and 4 bases at J, with 11 bases between. Looked up from germline, CDR1 is SQVTM and CDR2 is ANQGSEA. The CDR3 runs to 13 residues. Here the CDR3 DNA reads TGCAGCGTTGAACGGGACACGGGCACTGAAGCTTTCTTT. Protein sequence: CSVERDTGTEAFF.

This chain links TRBV9 with TRBJ2-1; 11 bases line up with TRBD2. The CDR3 runs to 17 residues. Germline CDR1 and CDR2: SGDLS and YYNGEE. V gave up 1 base and J gave up 7 bases; unmatched junction bases: 10. CDR3 nucleotides: TGTGCCAGCAGCGTATCTACTAGCGGGAGTGGGTCGAATGAGCAGTTCTTC. Translating it yields CASSVSTSGSGSNEQFF.

The V and J genes are TRBV9 and TRBJ2-7; unclear D gene. The CDR3 totals 14 residues. Germline lookup yields CDR1 SGDLS and CDR2 YYNGEE. With 0 bases removed from V and 3 bases from J, the gap between germline ends came to 10 bases. The CDR3 sequence: CASSVGGANYEQYF. Here the CDR3 DNA reads TGTGCCAGCAGCGTAGGAGGAGCGAACTACGAGCAGTACTTC.

The chain combines TRBV15 with TRBJ1-2; D might be TRBD1 (6 bases). This CDR3 is built from 16 residues. Germline CDR1 LNHNV, CDR2 YYDKDF (reference sequence). Trimming removed 0 bases at V and 6 bases at J, with 17 bases between. The CDR3 nucleotides read TGTGCCACCAGCAGAGATTTTCTTGGGGGGGCGCATGGCTACACCTTC. It yields the protein CATSRDFLGGAHGYTF.

This chain joins TRBV7-2 and TRBJ2-3; 9 bases are a match to TRBD2. Germline CDR1 and CDR2: SGHTA and FQGNSA. The CDR3 consists of 16 residues. The junction had 4 bases not matched to a gene; V was cut back by 1 base and J by 2 bases. The CDR3 loop is CASSLVAGVPTDTQYF. CDR3 nucleotides: TGTGCCAGCAGCTTAGTAGCGGGGGTTCCCACAGATACGCAGTATTTT.

V usage is TRBV19 and J usage is TRBJ2-1; 8 nucleotides align to TRBD1. CDR3 length: 16 residues. The junction had 9 bases not matched to a gene; V was cut back by 4 bases and J by 4 bases. From germline, CDR1 is LNHDA and CDR2 SQIVND (reference sequence). This CDR3 is CASSNLRTGIYNEQFF. The DNA of the CDR3 is TGTGCCAGTAGTAACCTCCGGACAGGGATTTACAATGAGCAGTTCTTC.

V and J are TRBV5-1 and TRBJ1-3; perhaps TRBD1 as D (6 bases). The length of the CDR3 is 14 residues. The V and J ends lost 0 bases and 4 bases respectively, with 8 bases between them. The germline V gene encodes CDR1 SGHRS and CDR2 YFSETQ. CDR3: CASSLAGDGNTIYF. CDR3 sequence (DNA): TGCGCCAGCAGCTTGGCAGGGGACGGAAACACCATATATTTT.

J is TRBJ1-6 and V is TRBV5-1; D is uncertain. The germline V gene encodes CDR1 SGHRS and CDR2 YFSETQ. There are 16 residues in the CDR3. V gave up 0 bases and J gave up 6 bases, with 13 bases separating them. The CDR3 DNA is TGCGCCAGCAGCTTGGGCGGAGTGCGGCCTAATTCACCCCTCCACTTT. This sequence encodes CASSLGGVRPNSPLHF.